The sample holds many counts of the clone carrying this TCR beta chain. The antigen remains undetermined. The TCRbeta library was prepared with unique molecular identifiers. TCRdb called the PCR reads again in MiXCR, with one record for every CDR3 protein. The repertoire holds approximately 520,000 distinct CDR3 sequences, 9.5% to 12% seen once, with around 15% in the top ten. Germline V CDR1 and CDR2: MNHEY, SMNVEV (reference sequence). V lost 3 bases, J lost 5 bases, and 11 bases lay in between. The CDR3 totals 13 residues. The data derive from a study of T-cell reconstitution after alpha-beta-depleted transplantation in children. Study-wide points: Expanded graft clones numbering several hundred reportedly gave rise to alpha-beta T cells about two months after transplant. The main origin of T-cell counts and diversity one year after transplant was newly produced T cells. Surviving recipient T cells and intrathymic progenitors accounted for some patients' high TCRbeta diversity at day 60.

This receptor was identified in a female patient between 2 and 10 years old who had a stem cell transplant for aplastic anemia, so the T cells may come from the graft donor. J is TRBJ2-7 and V is TRBV27; D possibly corresponds to TRBD2 (6 bases). This specimen consisted of PBMCs, mostly from graft donor cells, obtained 180 days after TCRalphabeta/CD19-depleted stem cell transplant. Here the CDR3 DNA reads TGTGCCAGCAGTTTTCGTCGGGAGAACGAGCAGTACTTC. It is translated as CASSFRRENEQYF.